This entry lists 26 T cell receptor beta chains sequenced from one sample in a study of OX40 agonist ivuxolimab in advanced cancers. Receptor amplification or capture employed the immunoSEQ multiplex PCR assay. In its TCRdb copy, this immuneACCESS table keeps in-frame sequences only and misses some clones. Where compared with another copy, unresolved V genes explain less than half of these, and the others have no known cause. The table for this sample lists about 49,000 clones; around 85% of them were counted only once. 13% of the sample comes from the top ten. Sequenced here: CD4+ or CD8+ T cells sorted from blood, sampled in a trial of the OX40 agonist ivuxolimab. These receptors were collected from an adult with an advanced solid tumor such as melanoma, head and neck, liver or kidney cancer.

The DNA for the CDR3 is TGTGCCACCAGCAGAGATACTGGCTACGAGCAGTACTTC. It codes for CATSRDTGYEQYF. The chain recombines TRBV15 with TRBJ2-7, with unresolved D. The germline gives CDR1 LNHNV, CDR2 YYDKDF (reference sequence). This CDR3 is 13 amino acids long. Between the trimmed V and J ends, which lost 0 bases and 3 bases, there was a span of 6 bases. Supplemented by reference TRBV15 and TRBJ2-7, the full variable domain reads DAMVIQNPRYQVTQFGKPVTLSCSQTLNHNVMYWYQQKSSQAPKLLFHYYDKDFNNEADTPDNFQSRRPNTSFCFLDIRSPGLGDTAMYLCATSRDTGYEQYFGPGTRLTVT.

This clone was detected a few times. The rearrangement joins TRBV19 to TRBJ1-2; TRBD1 might be the D (6 bases). Looked up from germline, CDR1 is LNHDA and CDR2 is SQIVND (reference sequence). The length of the CDR3 is 15 residues. The V gene lost 5 bases and the J gene lost 4 bases, with 17 bases spanning the gap. The CDR3 reads CASSSPSGGGYGYTF. CDR3 DNA: TGTGCCAGTAGTTCCCCCAGCGGGGGCGGCTATGGCTACACCTTC.

The chain links TRBV2 to TRBJ2-2, with D perhaps being TRBD1 or TRBD2 (6 bases each). This CDR3 spans 15 amino acids. V lost 5 bases and J lost 13, with 23 bases in between. Germline V gene sequence: CDR1 SNHLY, CDR2 FYNNEI. CDR3: CASSFDSRGAGPLFF. DNA of the CDR3: TGTGCCAGCAGTTTCGATTCGAGGGGGGCAGGGCCGCTGTTTTTT.

The V and J genes are TRBV15 and TRBJ1-2; D remains ambiguous. The V gene lost 1 base and the J gene lost 0 bases, with 9 bases spanning the gap. The CDR3 has 15 amino acids. Germline V gene lookup returns CDR1 LNHNV and CDR2 YYDKDF (reference sequence). In DNA form, the CDR3 reads TGTGCCACCAGCAGAGGTCAGAGAGCTAACTATGGCTACACCTTC. It yields the protein CATSRGQRANYGYTF.

The V gene is TRBV2, the J gene TRBJ2-1; no reliable D call. The germline V gene has CDR1 SNHLY and CDR2 FYNNEI. V lost 3 bases to trimming and J lost 0 bases, with 6 bases between them. This CDR3 spans 14 amino acids. CDR3 coding DNA: TGTGCCAGCAGTGAGGAGAGCTCCTACAATGAGCAGTTCTTC. Translation: CASSEESSYNEQFF.

This chain uses TRBV5-1 with TRBJ1-3; 8 bases agree with TRBD1. The CDR3 spans 14 residues. The V segment lost 4 bases and the J segment 4 bases; nucleotides outside the gene matches: 4. Germline values: CDR1 SGHRS, CDR2 YFSETQ. The CDR3, as DNA: TGCGCCAGCAGCAGGGGACAGGAAGGAAACACCATATATTTT. Its protein product is CASSRGQEGNTIYF. Using reference TRBV5-1 and TRBJ1-3 for the parts outside the CDR3, the full variable domain is KAGVTQTPRYLIKTRGQQVTLSCSPISGHRSVSWYQQTPGQGLQFLFEYFSETQRNKGNFPGRFSGRQFSNSRSEMNVSTLELGDSALYLCASSRGQEGNTIYFGEGSWLTVV.

The V gene is TRBV28, the J gene TRBJ1-5; D remains unclear. The V end lost 10 bases, the J end lost 1 base, and 8 bases lay between the germline ends. Germline V gene lookup returns CDR1 MDHEN and CDR2 SYDVKM. CDR3 length: 12 amino acids. CDR3 nucleotides: TGTGCCACCCGAGAAAGCAATCAGCCCCAGCATTTT. It yields the protein CATRESNQPQHF.

The chain is built from TRBV4-1 and TRBJ2-1, with 7 bases lining up with TRBD2. V dropped 2 bases and J dropped 0; count of bases not matched to a gene: 7. This CDR3 region has 17 residues. The germline CDR1 and CDR2 sequences are MGHRA and YSYEKL. The CDR3 DNA is TGCGCCAGCAGCCAACAAATCGGGGGGAGCTCCTACAATGAGCAGTTCTTC. This codes for CASSQQIGGSSYNEQFF.

V usage is TRBV5-1 and J usage is TRBJ2-2; no firm D call. Germline V gives CDR1 SGHRS, CDR2 YFSETQ. The V gene lost 0 bases and the J gene lost 1 base, with 4 bases spanning the gap. This CDR3 region has 14 residues. DNA of the CDR3: TGCGCCAGCAGCTTGGTTCGGAACACCGGGGAGCTGTTTTTT. It is translated as CASSLVRNTGELFF.

V usage is TRBV29-1 and J usage is TRBJ2-1, with 10 bases identical to TRBD2. V was clipped by 6 bases and J by 6 bases; unmatched bases: 5. Germline values: CDR1 SQVTM, CDR2 ANQGSEA. CDR3 length: 13 residues. CDR3 loop: CSVRIAGGNEQFF. In DNA, the CDR3 is TGCAGCGTCCGAATAGCGGGAGGCAATGAGCAGTTCTTC.

The V call is TRBV11-2, the J call TRBJ2-1, with TRBD2 matching over 8 bases. The CDR3 contains 16 residues. The germline CDR1 and CDR2 sequences are SGHAT and FQNNGV. V was pared by 1 base and J by 6 bases, with 8 bases of the junction left unmatched. The CDR3 region has the DNA TGTGCCAGCAGCTTAGTCGGCGGGAGGATGGTCAATGAGCAGTTCTTC. The encoded protein is CASSLVGGRMVNEQFF.

This chain joins TRBV5-5 and TRBJ1-6; D might be TRBD1 (6 bases). The V end was cut by 1 base, the J end by 7 bases, with 6 bases between. The CDR3 runs to 13 residues. Germline CDR1 reads SGHKS; CDR2 reads YYEKEE (reference sequence). The CDR3 sequence: CASSLTGNSPLHF. The CDR3 DNA reads as TGTGCCAGCAGCTTGACAGGGAATTCACCCCTCCACTTT.

The chain recombines TRBV6-1 with TRBJ2-1; D ambiguous. V was clipped by 0 bases and J by 0 bases, with 12 bases between them. CDR1 MNHNS and CDR2 SASEGT come from the germline V gene. The CDR3 runs to 17 residues. For the CDR3, the DNA is TGTGCCAGCAGTGAAGCGCTTCTACCTAGCTCCTACAATGAGCAGTTCTTC. It encodes CASSEALLPSSYNEQFF.

The J gene is TRBJ1-2, the V gene TRBV29-1, with D maybe TRBD1 (5 bases). Germline V gene sequence: CDR1 SQVTM, CDR2 ANQGSEA. The CDR3 is 15 amino acids. The V end was cut by 6 bases, the J end by 2 bases, with 19 bases between. CDR3 residues: CSVTLGTSYNYGYTF. CDR3 sequence (DNA): TGCAGCGTGACCCTTGGGACTTCTTACAACTATGGCTACACCTTC.

This clone has only one observation. This rearrangement joins TRBV7-9 to TRBJ2-2; 10 bases line up with TRBD2. Trimming removed 1 base from V and 13 bases from J; junction bases left unmatched: 15. The CDR3 has 17 residues. Germline V gene sequence: CDR1 SEHNR, CDR2 FQNEAQ (reference sequence). The CDR3 DNA is TGTGCCAGCAGCTTAGGGGATACTAGCGGGACCCGTGGCGGGCTGTTTTTT. The encoded protein is CASSLGDTSGTRGGLFF.

The genes are TRBV19 and TRBJ2-1, with TRBD1 identical over 10 bases. After removal of 4 bases from V and 6 bases from J, the junction contained 15 bases not matched to a gene. The CDR3 runs to 18 residues. Germline loops: CDR1 LNHDA, CDR2 SQIVND (reference sequence). CDR3: CASSTEDRGTAYFNEQFF. The CDR3 nucleotides read TGTGCCAGTAGTACCGAGGACAGGGGGACGGCTTATTTCAATGAGCAGTTCTTC.

The rearrangement joins TRBV4-1 to TRBJ1-1, with TRBD1 matching over 9 bases. Germline CDR1 and CDR2: MGHRA and YSYEKL. V dropped 3 bases and J dropped 1; count of bases not matched to a gene: 3. The CDR3 runs 15 residues. The CDR3, as DNA: TGCGCCAGCAGCCAGATGACAGGGGGGAACACTGAAGCTTTCTTT. Its protein product is CASSQMTGGNTEAFF.

The chain joins TRBV13 to TRBJ1-2; D is uncertain. Germline V lookup: CDR1 PRHDT, CDR2 FYEKMQ (reference sequence). V was pared by 3 bases and J by 5 bases, with 10 bases between. CDR3 length: 13 residues. CDR3 sequence: CASSFRFGYGYTF. CDR3 coding DNA: TGTGCCAGCAGCTTCAGGTTCGGATATGGCTACACCTTC.

The chain joins TRBV7-2 to TRBJ2-3, with 7 positions matching TRBD2. The CDR3 length is 15 residues. V dropped 2 bases and J dropped 4; count of bases not matched to a gene: 6. Germline V CDR1 and CDR2: SGHTA, FQGNSA. The CDR3 region is CASSLKAGPADTQYF. In DNA form, the CDR3 reads TGTGCCAGCAGCTTAAAAGCGGGACCCGCAGATACGCAGTATTTT.

The chain links TRBV30 to TRBJ2-1; TRBD2 matches 7 bases. Germline-derived CDR1 and CDR2 are GTSNPN and SVGIG (reference sequence). Unmatched junction bases numbered 11, after V lost 3 bases and J lost 6 bases. This CDR3 comprises 15 residues. The CDR3 coding sequence is TGTGCCTGGAGGCGCCTCCCAGCGGGAACCAATGAGCAGTTCTTC. This sequence encodes CAWRRLPAGTNEQFF.

The rearrangement uses TRBV7-3 and TRBJ1-1; D possibly corresponds to TRBD1 (5 bases). V was clipped by 3 bases and J by 4 bases, with 9 bases between them. Looked up from germline, CDR1 is SGHTA and CDR2 is FQGTGA. The CDR3 sequence is 13 residues long. This CDR3 is CASSLTAGTEAFF. In nucleotides, the CDR3 is TGTGCCAGCAGCTTGACAGCCGGCACTGAAGCTTTCTTT.

The CDR3 here is CASSIRGRARNSPLHF. The CDR3 DNA reads as TGTGCCAGTAGTATAAGGGGCCGAGCCAGGAATTCACCCCTCCACTTT. J is TRBJ1-6 and V is TRBV19; D perhaps matches TRBD1 (5 bases). Germline values: CDR1 LNHDA, CDR2 SQIVND (reference sequence). Trimming removed 2 bases from V and 7 bases from J, with 15 bases in between. The length of the CDR3 is 16 residues. Full variable domain (outside the CDR3, taken from reference TRBV19 and TRBJ1-6): DGGITQSPKYLFRKEGQNVTLSCEQNLNHDAMYWYRQDPGQGLRLIYYSQIVNDFQKGDIAEGYSVSREKKESFPLTVTSAQKNPTAFYLCASSIRGRARNSPLHFGNGTRLTVT.

The V and J genes are TRBV11-2 and TRBJ2-1; 9 bases map to TRBD2. This CDR3 has 17 residues. Germline values: CDR1 SGHAT, CDR2 FQNNGV. The V and J ends lost 0 bases and 6 bases, in that order; junction bases with no gene match: 9. The CDR3 sequence is CASSLDSIAGVGNEQFF. The CDR3, as DNA: TGTGCCAGCAGCTTAGACTCGATAGCGGGAGTCGGCAATGAGCAGTTCTTC.

This chain links TRBV5-1 with TRBJ2-1, with 7 nucleotides matching TRBD2. The CDR3 has 16 amino acids. V was clipped by 4 bases and J by 0 bases; unmatched bases: 7. CDR1 is SGHRS, CDR2 YFSETQ, per germline. The CDR3 is CASSRSGTSSYNEQFF. The CDR3 DNA reads as TGCGCCAGCAGCCGCAGCGGGACGAGCTCCTACAATGAGCAGTTCTTC.

The gene calls are TRBV30 and TRBJ1-2; D gene ambiguous. This CDR3 has 15 residues. Trimming took 2 bases from V and 4 from J, leaving 17 bases between them. Germline loops: CDR1 GTSNPN, CDR2 SVGIG (reference sequence). CDR3 DNA sequence: TGTGCCTGGAGTCGAGGAGACCTCGAGTCCTATGGCTACACCTTC. It translates to CAWSRGDLESYGYTF.

The V and J genes are TRBV28 and TRBJ2-5, with D tentatively TRBD2 (5 bases). The CDR3 runs 12 residues. The ends were cut back, 2 bases at V and 4 bases at J, with 5 bases in the middle. The V gene's germline CDR1 is MDHEN and CDR2 SYDVKM. CDR3 sequence reads: CASSLAGETQYF. The CDR3 coding sequence is TGTGCCAGCAGTTTAGCGGGAGAGACCCAGTACTTC.